A single sample is the source of the 22 T cell receptor beta chains below, sequenced in a study of blood T cell repertoires in COVID-19. TCRdb keeps only in-frame clones here, not all; method: immunoSEQ multiplex PCR. Of about 370,000 clones in the sample, 80% to 90% were seen once. Sequenced: peripheral blood. Source of these receptors: a woman in her thirties with COVID-19, enrolled during active disease.

This chain joins TRBV18 and TRBJ2-7, with 7 bases identical to TRBD1. The germline V gene encodes CDR1 KGHSH and CDR2 LQKENI. V shed 6 bases, J shed 0 bases, and the junction held 8 bases outside the gene matches. The CDR3 consists of 15 residues. The CDR3 protein is CASSPRQGSSYEQYF. The CDR3, as DNA: TGTGCCAGCTCCCCAAGACAGGGCAGCTCCTACGAGCAGTACTTC.

The table lists this clone with a count of one. The chain carries TRBV7-9 and TRBJ2-7; D is possibly TRBD1 (7 bases). V lost 1 base and J lost 5, with 18 bases in between. CDR1 is SEHNR and CDR2 is FQNEAQ in the germline V gene (reference sequence). The CDR3 totals 16 residues. DNA of the CDR3: TGTGCCAGCAGCTTAGTAGGAGGGGGCGCCTTTCACGAGCAGTACTTC. Amino acids: CASSLVGGGAFHEQYF.

The sample holds a few counts of this clone. This sequence joins TRBV5-8 and TRBJ1-1, with 7 positions matching TRBD1. CDR3 length equals 13 residues. The germline V gene encodes CDR1 SGHTS and CDR2 YDEGEE. The J segment lost 10 bases and the V segment lost 1 base, leaving 7 bases of the junction unmatched. CDR3 sequence reads: CASSLSLRTGAFF. The CDR3 bases are TGTGCCAGCAGCTTGAGCCTGCGGACAGGAGCTTTCTTT.

The gene calls are TRBV7-2 and TRBJ2-3; 7 bases fit TRBD1. Germline-derived CDR1 and CDR2 are SGHTA and FQGNSA. CDR3 length equals 14 residues. V lost 5 bases, J lost 4 bases, and 6 bases stayed unmatched. This chain's CDR3 is CASSPLQGSDTQYF. The CDR3 DNA reads as TGTGCCAGCAGCCCTTTACAGGGGTCAGATACGCAGTATTTT.

The CDR3 spells CASRVIGGADTQYF. CDR3 in DNA: TGTGCCAGCAGGGTCATAGGGGGAGCAGATACGCAGTATTTT. The chain couples TRBV7-9 to TRBJ2-3; the D gene is possibly TRBD1 (6 bases). The V end lost 6 bases, the J end lost 4 bases, and 14 bases lay between the germline ends. CDR3 length equals 14 residues. Germline V CDR1 and CDR2: SEHNR, FQNEAQ (reference sequence).

The V gene is TRBV13, the J gene TRBJ1-1, with D unresolved. The CDR3 length is 14 residues. Trimming took off 3 bases at V and 0 bases at J, with 8 bases between the two ends. Germline loops: CDR1 PRHDT, CDR2 FYEKMQ (reference sequence). CDR3 in amino acids: CASSFRGLNTEAFF. Here the CDR3 DNA reads TGTGCCAGCAGCTTCCGGGGTTTGAACACTGAAGCTTTCTTT.

The chain links TRBV2 to TRBJ2-7; tentatively, D is TRBD2 (5 bases). CDR1 is SNHLY, CDR2 FYNNEI, per germline. The CDR3 has 15 residues. The V end was cut by 2 bases, the J end by 0 bases, with 11 bases between. The CDR3 is CASSELDWSSYEQYF. The DNA of the CDR3 is TGTGCCAGCAGTGAACTGGACTGGAGCTCCTACGAGCAGTACTTC.

J is TRBJ2-1 and V is TRBV15, with a weak D call TRBD1 (5 bases). Germline CDR1 is LNHNV and CDR2 is YYDKDF (reference sequence). The CDR3 spans 12 residues. V was trimmed by 0 bases and J by 13 bases, leaving 10 bases between them. As DNA, the CDR3 is TGTGCCACCAGCAGAGATGGGCAGGGCCAGTTCTTC. Amino acids: CATSRDGQGQFF.

The gene calls are TRBV7-2 and TRBJ2-7; 7 nucleotides line up with TRBD2. After removal of 5 bases from V and 4 bases from J, the junction contained 11 bases not matched to a gene. The CDR3 is 15 residues long. The germline CDR1 and CDR2 sequences are SGHTA and FQGNSA. The CDR3 coding sequence is TGTGCCAGCAGCCCGGGACTAACGGATCTTTACGAGCAGTACTTC. Protein sequence: CASSPGLTDLYEQYF.

V usage is TRBV2 and J usage is TRBJ2-3; D possibly corresponds to TRBD2 (6 bases). The CDR3 totals 14 residues. The germline V and J ends were trimmed by 4 bases and 2 bases, with 10 bases remaining between them. CDR1 is SNHLY and CDR2 is FYNNEI in the germline V gene. CDR3 sequence (DNA): TGTGCCAGCAGTGCAAGCGGGCTCACAGATACGCAGTATTTT. Translation gives CASSASGLTDTQYF.

The rearrangement joins TRBV10-3 to TRBJ2-3, with 10 bases identical to TRBD2. Germline loops: CDR1 ENHRY, CDR2 SYGVKD. J gave up 2 bases and V 4 bases, and 3 bases lay outside the gene matches. The CDR3 consists of 15 residues. CDR3 sequence reads: CAISGSGGVTDTQYF. The CDR3 coding sequence is TGTGCCATCAGTGGGAGCGGGGGGGTCACAGATACGCAGTATTTT.

This chain links TRBV19 with TRBJ1-2, with a tentative D call TRBD1 (5 bases). V was clipped by 6 bases and J by 2 bases, with 16 bases between them. The CDR3 contains 15 residues. Germline loops: CDR1 LNHDA, CDR2 SQIVND (reference sequence). The CDR3 sequence is CASRPGGARNYGYTF. CDR3 coding DNA: TGTGCCAGTAGACCCGGTGGGGCGCGAAACTATGGCTACACCTTC.

CDR3 loop: CASTPGSYNEQFF. The CDR3 DNA reads as TGTGCCAGCACCCCAGGTTCCTACAATGAGCAGTTCTTC. The chain joins TRBV6-5 to TRBJ2-1; D uncertain. This CDR3 region has 13 residues. Germline lookup yields CDR1 MNHEY and CDR2 SVGAGI. Trimming removed 7 bases from V and 1 base from J, with 8 bases in between.

The chain joins TRBV19 to TRBJ1-6; 8 bases map to TRBD1. This CDR3 region has 15 residues. V lost 4 bases and J lost 6; bases outside the gene matches: 5. Germline V CDR1 and CDR2: LNHDA, SQIVND (reference sequence). The CDR3 reads CASSTRTGRNSPLHF. CDR3 DNA: TGTGCCAGTAGTACTAGGACAGGGCGTAATTCACCCCTCCACTTT. Full variable domain (missing parts from reference TRBV19 and TRBJ1-6): DGGITQSPKYLFRKEGQNVTLSCEQNLNHDAMYWYRQDPGQGLRLIYYSQIVNDFQKGDIAEGYSVSREKKESFPLTVTSAQKNPTAFYLCASSTRTGRNSPLHFGNGTRLTVT.

The V and J genes are TRBV28 and TRBJ2-1; 8 positions match TRBD1. Germline CDR1 and CDR2: MDHEN and SYDVKM. Trimming cost V 6 bases and J 12 bases; bases outside gene matches: 7. This CDR3 is 12 amino acids long. The CDR3 sequence: CASRKQGGSQFF. The CDR3 DNA is TGTGCCAGCAGAAAACAGGGGGGTTCGCAGTTCTTC. Using reference TRBV28 and TRBJ2-1 for the parts outside the CDR3, the full variable domain is DVKVTQSSRYLVKRTGEKVFLECVQDMDHENMFWYRQDPGLGLRLIYFSYDVKMKEKGDIPEGYSVSREKKERFSLILESASTNQTSMYLCASRKQGGSQFFGPGTRLTVL.

V is TRBV2 and J is TRBJ1-3, with 9 bases lining up with TRBD1. The germline gives CDR1 SNHLY, CDR2 FYNNEI. J was trimmed by 4 bases and V by 10 bases; bases with no gene match: 8. The CDR3 runs 14 residues. CDR3 loop: CATVAGTGGNTIYF. CDR3 DNA sequence: TGTGCCACCGTTGCCGGGACAGGGGGAAACACCATATATTTT.

The J gene is TRBJ2-5, the V gene TRBV24-1, with 9 positions matching TRBD1. The CDR3 is 15 residues long. Germline V lookup: CDR1 KGHDR, CDR2 SFDVKD. Trimming took 3 bases from V and 4 from J; bases not matched to a gene: 5. The CDR3 nucleotides read TGTGCCACCAGTGATAACAGGGGGCGCGGAGAGACCCAGTACTTC. Its translation: CATSDNRGRGETQYF.

The CDR3 sequence is CASRPVQGWNQPQHF. Here the CDR3 DNA reads TGTGCCAGCAGACCCGTACAGGGCTGGAATCAGCCCCAGCATTTT. The rearrangement uses TRBV6-5 and TRBJ1-5; TRBD1 might be the D (6 bases). CDR3 length: 15 amino acids. CDR1 and CDR2 from the germline V gene are MNHEY and SVGAGI. V was trimmed by 6 bases and J by 4 bases, leaving 16 bases between them.

This chain uses TRBV4-3 with TRBJ1-2; 7 bases are a match to TRBD1. The CDR3 loop spans 14 amino acids. Per the germline V gene, CDR1 is LGHNA and CDR2 is YSLEER. The ends lost 0 bases at V and 5 bases at J; junction bases unmatched: 3. CDR3 in DNA: TGCGCCAGCAGCCAAGAAGACAGGGTTTATGGCTACACCTTC. This sequence encodes CASSQEDRVYGYTF.

The rearrangement uses TRBV5-4 and TRBJ1-2, with D hard to call. Germline V gene sequence: CDR1 SGHNT, CDR2 YYREEE (reference sequence). With 1 base removed from V and 4 bases from J, the gap between germline ends came to 11 bases. The CDR3 spans 14 residues. DNA for the CDR3: TGTGCCAGCAGCTTGTCTGCGGTGGTCTATGGCTACACCTTC. Translation gives CASSLSAVVYGYTF.

The chain links TRBV19 to TRBJ1-6, with D uncertain. Germline CDR1 reads LNHDA; CDR2 reads SQIVND (reference sequence). The CDR3 consists of 15 residues. The ends were cut back, 3 bases at V and 6 bases at J, with 12 bases in the middle. CDR3 region: CASSIGRAGNSPLHF. CDR3 nucleotides: TGTGCCAGTAGTATTGGAAGGGCGGGTAATTCACCCCTCCACTTT.

V usage is TRBV7-9 and J usage is TRBJ2-1; 7 nucleotides agree with TRBD2. The germline CDR1 and CDR2 sequences are SEHNR and FQNEAQ (reference sequence). The CDR3 runs to 15 residues. Trimming took 5 bases from V and 6 from J; bases not matched to a gene: 10. In DNA form, the CDR3 reads TGTGCCAGCAGCGAACTAGCGTTCTCTTCCAATGAGCAGTTCTTC. This translates into CASSELAFSSNEQFF.